This T cell receptor beta chain was observed in a study of CXCR3-negative and CXCR3-positive naive CD8 T cells. Across the study: There were approximately 150 million TRB reads altogether, and each library had about 1.5 +/- 0.3 million of them.

Notes on the study in general: CXCR3 levels fell partly with cryopreservation; most assays relied on fresh PBMCs. In both naive subsets diversity was comparably high, whereas memory CD8+ cells showed much lower diversity. It was found that naive subsets had comparable surface CD5, and TCR strength was inferred from TRB CDR3 properties. The study found more hydrophobic TRB CDR3s in CXCR3-positive naive cells than in CXCR3-negative naive cells.

Concerning this clonotype: Antigen specificity is unknown.

With UMI labels, 5' RACE was used to prepare the TRB cDNA libraries. TCRdb processed the 5' RACE reads again and assigns one entry to each CDR3 protein, with no DNA. The listing contains roughly 5,000 distinct CDR3 sequences. Germline CDR1 reads SGHDN; CDR2 reads FVKESK. The CDR3 totals 13 residues. The sequencing input was naive CXCR3+ CD8+ T cells from blood. Regarding subset: CD45RO-CCR7+CD27+CD95- naive CD8+ T cells expressing CXCR3 (TNR3+). V is TRBV14 and J is TRBJ2-5; TCRdb's D gene call, TRBD2, goes unchecked for lack of DNA. The source is a human donor in good health. Some clones in this sample may be carry-over from other donors' samples. The CDR3 sequence: CASSRASGETQYF.